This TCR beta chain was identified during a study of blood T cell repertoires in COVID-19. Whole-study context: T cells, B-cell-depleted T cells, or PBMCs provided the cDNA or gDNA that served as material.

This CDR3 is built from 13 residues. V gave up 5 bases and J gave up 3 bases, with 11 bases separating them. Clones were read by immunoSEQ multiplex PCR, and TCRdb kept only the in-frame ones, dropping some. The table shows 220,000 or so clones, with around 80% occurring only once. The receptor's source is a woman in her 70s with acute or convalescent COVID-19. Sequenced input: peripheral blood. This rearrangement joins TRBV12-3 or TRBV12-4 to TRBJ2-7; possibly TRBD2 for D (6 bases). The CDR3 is CASSRLEDYEQYF. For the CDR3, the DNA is TGTGCCAGCAGTCGACTAGAGGACTACGAGCAGTACTTC.